This TCR beta chain was observed in a study of blood T cell repertoires in COVID-19. Method: immunoSEQ multiplex PCR; TCRdb's copy keeps in-frame clones and lacks some. Of 95,000 to 110,000 clones in the sample, approximately 84% were seen once. Germline V gene lookup returns CDR1 SGHNT and CDR2 YYREEE (reference sequence). This CDR3 is built from 15 residues. V shed 0 bases and J shed 4 bases, with 10 bases lying between them. The sample comprised peripheral blood. The genes are TRBV5-4 and TRBJ1-4, with D unresolved. The TCR comes from a human donor in a cohort sampled during active or convalescent COVID-19. CDR3 protein: CASSLGAGGNEKLFF. CDR3 DNA: TGTGCCAGCAGCTTGGGGGCAGGAGGTAATGAAAAACTGTTTTTT.